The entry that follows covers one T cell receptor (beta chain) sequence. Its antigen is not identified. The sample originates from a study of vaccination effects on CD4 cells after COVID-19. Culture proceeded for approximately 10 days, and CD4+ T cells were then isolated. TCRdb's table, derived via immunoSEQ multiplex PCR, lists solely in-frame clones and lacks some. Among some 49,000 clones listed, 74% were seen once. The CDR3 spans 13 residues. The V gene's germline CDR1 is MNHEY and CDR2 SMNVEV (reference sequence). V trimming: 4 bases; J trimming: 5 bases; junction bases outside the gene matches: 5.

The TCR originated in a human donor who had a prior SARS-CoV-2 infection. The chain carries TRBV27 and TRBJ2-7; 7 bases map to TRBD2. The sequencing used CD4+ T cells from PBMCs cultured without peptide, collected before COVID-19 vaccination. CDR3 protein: CASSSWGGDEQYF. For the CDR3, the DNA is TGTGCCAGCAGTTCCTGGGGGGGGGACGAGCAGTACTTC.